The next 19 T cell receptor beta chains were all read from a single sample in a study of blood T cell repertoires in COVID-19. TCRdb keeps only in-frame clones here, not all; method: immunoSEQ multiplex PCR. The repertoire includes about 350,000 clones, around 87% of them detected once, and less than 6% sits in the top ten. Sequenced: PBMCs or T cells enriched from blood (not recorded which). The receptors come from a woman aged 25 to 39 who had recovered from COVID-19.

This sequence joins TRBV10-1 and TRBJ2-3; D not certain. V lost 6 bases and J 3 bases, leaving 10 bases between the germline ends. CDR1 is WNHNN, CDR2 SYGVQD, per germline (reference sequence). The length of the CDR3 is 13 residues. The CDR3 here is CASSEAVTDTQYF. The DNA for the CDR3 is TGCGCCAGCAGCGAAGCTGTTACAGATACGCAGTATTTT.

The rearrangement links TRBV6-2 or TRBV6-3 to TRBJ1-4; D gene uncertain. CDR3 length equals 14 residues. V lost 2 bases and J lost 7, with 11 bases in between. The germline V gene has CDR1 MNHEY and CDR2 SVGEGT. The DNA for the CDR3 is TGTGCCAGCAGTTACGGTGGGAGTAGTGAAAAACTGTTTTTT. It yields the protein CASSYGGSSEKLFF.

The CDR3 loop reads CATRPGQGVSGANVLTF. For the CDR3, the DNA is TGTGCCACCAGACCGGGACAGGGAGTCTCTGGGGCCAACGTCCTGACTTTC. V gene TRBV24-1 combines with J gene TRBJ2-6; 9 bases are shared with TRBD1. CDR1 and CDR2 from the germline V gene are KGHDR and SFDVKD. V dropped 7 bases and J dropped 0; count of bases not matched to a gene: 6. This CDR3 is built from 17 residues.

The chain is built from TRBV7-2 and TRBJ2-5, with 12 bases matching TRBD2. Germline values: CDR1 SGHTA, CDR2 FQGNSA. The CDR3 consists of 16 residues. The junction had 13 bases not matched to a gene; V was cut back by 5 bases and J by 9 bases. DNA of the CDR3: TGTGCCAGCAGCCTCGGTCTTACTAGCGGGGGGCGGGCCCAGTACTTC. It codes for CASSLGLTSGGRAQYF.

This chain connects TRBV18 to TRBJ1-2; D not resolved. V was trimmed by 2 bases and J by 5 bases, leaving 9 bases between them. From germline, CDR1 is KGHSH and CDR2 LQKENI. The length of the CDR3 is 13 residues. CDR3 sequence (DNA): TGTGCCAGCTCACCAGGGGAGGGATATGGCTACACCTTC. The encoded protein is CASSPGEGYGYTF.

The rearrangement joins TRBV3-1 (or the pseudogene TRBV3-2) to TRBJ2-5; D possibly corresponds to TRBD1 (6 bases). Trimming stripped 4 bases from V and 5 bases from J, with 14 bases between. CDR3 length equals 14 residues. Germline lookup yields CDR1 LGHDT and CDR2 YNNKEL (reference sequence). DNA for the CDR3: TGTGCCAGCAGCCCAATGGGGGCCCGGGAGACCCAGTACTTC. Protein sequence: CASSPMGARETQYF.

This clone was counted only a few times. J is TRBJ1-2 and V is TRBV5-6; the match to TRBD1 covers 7 bases. Germline lookup yields CDR1 SGHDT and CDR2 YYEEEE. This CDR3 comprises 15 residues. Losses at the gene ends were 0 bases for V and 8 bases for J; bases not matched to a gene: 10. Here the CDR3 DNA reads TGTGCCAGCAGCTTGGCCCCGACAGGGCCCGGCGGCTACACCTTC. This codes for CASSLAPTGPGGYTF.

The V gene is TRBV29-1, the J gene TRBJ1-1; possibly TRBD1 for D (5 bases). Germline V lookup: CDR1 SQVTM, CDR2 ANQGSEA. This CDR3 has 13 residues. The V gene lost 7 bases and the J gene lost 4 bases, with 16 bases spanning the gap. The CDR3 nucleotides read TGCAGCGGAAGACAGCAACTCGGCACTGAAGCTTTCTTT. This translates into CSGRQQLGTEAFF.

The V call is TRBV13, the J call TRBJ1-5; D possibly corresponds to TRBD1 (6 bases). Trimming stripped 0 bases from V and 7 bases from J, with 10 bases between. This CDR3 is built from 14 residues. Germline assignment: CDR1 PRHDT and CDR2 FYEKMQ (reference sequence). The CDR3 DNA follows: TGTGCCAGCAGCTTAGGCAGGGGCAGACAGCCCCAGCATTTT. Encoded protein: CASSLGRGRQPQHF.

This clone was detected only once. CDR3 coding DNA: TGCGCCAGCAGCCGCCAGGGGGCGAACACCGGGGAGCTGTTTTTT. Protein: CASSRQGANTGELFF. The rearrangement joins TRBV5-1 to TRBJ2-2; 7 bases are shared with TRBD1. This CDR3 is built from 15 residues. Unmatched junction bases numbered 3, after V lost 4 bases and J lost 0 bases. The germline V gene encodes CDR1 SGHRS and CDR2 YFSETQ. Based on the CDR3 plus reference TRBV5-1 and TRBJ2-2, the full variable domain is KAGVTQTPRYLIKTRGQQVTLSCSPISGHRSVSWYQQTPGQGLQFLFEYFSETQRNKGNFPGRFSGRQFSNSRSEMNVSTLELGDSALYLCASSRQGANTGELFFGEGSRLTVL.

V and J are TRBV5-1 and TRBJ2-1; D is undetermined. The CDR3 spans 15 residues. CDR1 and CDR2 from the germline V gene are SGHRS and YFSETQ. The germline V and J ends were trimmed by 0 bases and 5 bases, with 12 bases remaining between them. CDR3 residues: CASSLVVANNNEQFF. The CDR3 nucleotides read TGCGCCAGCAGCTTGGTGGTAGCTAATAACAATGAGCAGTTCTTC. Full variable domain (remainder filled in from reference TRBV5-1 and TRBJ2-1): KAGVTQTPRYLIKTRGQQVTLSCSPISGHRSVSWYQQTPGQGLQFLFEYFSETQRNKGNFPGRFSGRQFSNSRSEMNVSTLELGDSALYLCASSLVVANNNEQFFGPGTRLTVL.

On this clone itself: Other DNA sequences in the sample encode the same CDR3. The V and J genes are TRBV30 and TRBJ1-1; D might be TRBD1 (6 bases). Trimming stripped 0 bases from V and 3 bases from J, with 8 bases between. The CDR3 has 13 residues. Germline-derived CDR1 and CDR2 are GTSNPN and SVGIG (reference sequence). As DNA, the CDR3 is TGTGCCTGGAGTGTAAACAGGGACACTGAAGCTTTCTTT. It encodes CAWSVNRDTEAFF.

This clone has just a few counts. This sequence joins TRBV3-1 (or the pseudogene TRBV3-2) and TRBJ1-3; 7 bases are shared with TRBD1. In germline, CDR1 is LGHDT, CDR2 YNNKEL (reference sequence). Trimming removed 6 bases from V and 0 bases from J; junction bases left unmatched: 17. The CDR3 totals 19 residues. The CDR3 region is CASRSTGAIPSSSGNTIYF. The CDR3 DNA sequence: TGTGCCAGCAGATCTACAGGGGCCATACCGTCAAGCTCTGGAAACACCATATATTTT.

J is TRBJ1-6 and V is TRBV19; 10 bases line up with TRBD1. The germline V gene has CDR1 LNHDA and CDR2 SQIVND (reference sequence). This CDR3 is built from 14 residues. The trim removed 5 bases at V and 10 bases at J, leaving 5 bases unmatched. The CDR3 DNA reads as TGTGCCAGTAGTTCGACAGGGGGCGAGTCACCCCTCCACTTT. Translation gives CASSSTGGESPLHF.

The chain carries TRBV7-9 and TRBJ1-2; D gene unclear. This CDR3 contains 14 residues. V was pared by 3 bases and J by 6 bases, with 14 bases between. The V gene's germline CDR1 is SEHNR and CDR2 FQNEAQ (reference sequence). CDR3 residues: CASSFNTGGDGYTF. The CDR3 DNA sequence: TGTGCCAGCAGCTTTAACACGGGCGGGGATGGCTACACCTTC.

This clone was counted between two and nine times. This chain joins TRBV6-5 and TRBJ1-5, with D uncertain. Trimming removed 4 bases from V and 7 bases from J, with 8 bases in between. The CDR3 has 12 residues. The germline V gene encodes CDR1 MNHEY and CDR2 SVGAGI. The CDR3: CASSSPSQPQHF. In DNA, the CDR3 is TGTGCCAGCAGTTCTCCCTCCCAGCCCCAGCATTTT.

This chain joins TRBV5-1 and TRBJ2-3, with TRBD2 matching over 13 bases. V dropped 0 bases and J dropped 3; count of bases not matched to a gene: 4. CDR3 length: 17 residues. Germline lookup yields CDR1 SGHRS and CDR2 YFSETQ. The chain's CDR3 is CASSLAKTSGGTDTQYF. CDR3 nucleotides: TGCGCCAGCAGCTTGGCCAAGACTAGCGGGGGGACAGATACGCAGTATTTT.

The V and J genes are TRBV27 and TRBJ1-2; D possibly corresponds to TRBD1 (6 bases). V lost 2 bases to trimming and J lost 3 bases, with 10 bases between them. Germline loops: CDR1 MNHEY, CDR2 SMNVEV (reference sequence). This CDR3 region has 14 residues. CDR3 residues: CASSLIRGHYGYTF. In DNA, the CDR3 is TGTGCCAGCAGTTTAATCAGGGGACACTATGGCTACACCTTC.

The chain joins TRBV5-6 to TRBJ1-3; D remains unclear. This CDR3 is built from 13 residues. Germline CDR1 and CDR2: SGHDT and YYEEEE. Trimming shortened V by 3 bases and J by 0 bases, and 4 bases separated the two germline ends. For the CDR3, the DNA is TGTGCCAGCAGCTACTACTCTGGAAACACCATATATTTT. Amino acids: CASSYYSGNTIYF.